The rows below give T cell receptor beta chains drawn from one sample of a study of blood T cell repertoires in COVID-19. Sequenced by immunoSEQ multiplex PCR; TCRdb stores in-frame clones only, minus some. This table has a few hundred thousand clones, approximately 88% appearing once. The material sequenced was peripheral blood. Source of these receptors: a young man who had recovered from COVID-19. The conserved cysteine and the conserved F or W are not part of the CDR3 here. A D gene is named only where the DNA matches it firmly. Not every row has a clone size; where given, it reads once, few, many or a size class.

J gene,D gene,clone size,V gene,CDR3 protein
TRBJ1-1,NA,NA,TRBV5-1,ASSLTGPTEAF
TRBJ2-3,TRBD2,NA,TRBV20-1,SASTSGPSTDTQY
TRBJ1-1,NA,few,TRBV15,ATSAHGVAEAF
TRBJ1-3,NA,NA,TRBV6-5,ASQLQGSGNTIY
TRBJ2-3,TRBD1,NA,TRBV9,ASSQRSGGNTDTQY
TRBJ2-7,NA,NA,TRBV7-2,ASSLSSGAGYEQY
TRBJ1-2,TRBD1,NA,TRBV10-3,AISQDRGSGYT
TRBJ1-1,NA,few,TRBV3-1/TRBV3-2,ASRPRRDWPEAF
TRBJ2-5,TRBD1,NA,TRBV7-6,ASSPGTGVGETQY
TRBJ2-7,NA,NA,TRBV11-2,ASSLDNSYEQY
TRBJ2-3,TRBD1,NA,TRBV6-5,ASSHGQGSDTQY